This section outlines one T cell receptor (beta chain) sequence together with its context. Its matching antigen is unknown. The CDR3 has 12 residues. V was clipped by 4 bases and J by 12 bases, with 14 bases between them. Per germline, CDR1 SGHAT and CDR2 FQNNGV. The sample comes from a study of tumor-infiltrating lymphocytes in primary liver carcinoma. Across the whole study: Men and women, 30 to 69 years of age, made up the patients.

Study-level findings and limits: The top-250-clone fraction was significantly higher in tumors than in blood (p = 0.039).

Constant-region priming of approximately 0.55 ug total RNA yielded TCR beta cDNA. Investigators got TCR beta libraries out of three nested multiplex PCR rounds, done with slightly modified ARM-PCR. A C-beta reverse primer and TRBV1-TRBV30 forward primers served in each of the first two PCR rounds, at 10 cycles apiece. TCRdb reprocessed the multiplex PCR reads with MiXCR, giving one entry per CDR3 protein. The sample includes roughly 120,000 distinct CDR3 sequences, around 60% of them seen just once. Scientists recovered RNA and DNA together from approximately 20-30 mg of unsorted bulk tissue. The patients presented with primary liver carcinoma, which was managed through surgical resection. Samples were taken from five separate regions of every tumor.

The specimen sequenced was liver tumor tissue from sampling region 1. The subset here: tumor region T1, superior pole. The chain is built from TRBV11-2 and TRBJ2-3; unclear D gene. This receptor was taken from a woman aged 55 to 70 with primary liver carcinoma and hepatitis B virus infection. The chain's CDR3 is CASSSSGDAQYF. CDR3 DNA sequence: TGTGCCAGCAGCTCCTCTGGAGATGCACAGTATTTT.